The T cell receptor beta chain described here comes from a study of blood T cell repertoires in COVID-19. Study-wide background: Material from acute and convalescent COVID-19 was sourced from the United States, Italy and Spain. From T cells, B-cell-depleted T cells, or PBMCs came the material, which was cDNA or gDNA.

Germline CDR1 and CDR2: PRHDT and FYEKMQ (reference sequence). This CDR3 contains 15 residues. J gave up 8 bases and V 0 bases, and 5 bases lay outside the gene matches. Study processing details: Reference gene primers were amplified, and this amplification served to estimate nucleated cell counts. Here immunoSEQ multiplex PCR was the method, and the copy in TCRdb shows in-frame clones only, minus some. That table gives V, J and clone size, and the DNA gave D and trimming. The sample lists roughly 350,000 clones; about 93% were seen once. The receptor comes from a woman aged 18-35 years who had recovered from COVID-19. Sequenced sample: peripheral blood. The chain has TRBV13 and TRBJ2-1; 9 bases agree with TRBD2. The chain's CDR3 is CASSLGLAGTYEQFF. For the CDR3, the DNA is TGTGCCAGCAGCTTAGGGCTAGCGGGAACGTATGAGCAGTTCTTC.